These T cell receptor beta chains were read from a single sample in a study of T cell changes during pregnancy in multiple sclerosis. Method: immunoSEQ multiplex PCR; TCRdb's copy keeps in-frame clones and lacks some. This repertoire shows some 22,000 clones, under 90% found once; its top ten account for 7.6%. The source was CD8+ T cells from peripheral blood mononuclear cells, collected before pregnancy. The receptors derive from a female donor with multiple sclerosis, enrolled in a pregnancy study. Both conserved end residues are part of each CDR3. A D gene is named only where the DNA matches it firmly. The size field is filled for only some rows; it gives once, few, many or a size class.

TRBJ2-1 | TRBV14 | NA | NA | TGTGCCAGCAGCCAAGAGACAGTTATACCATACAATGAGCAGTTCTTC | CASSQETVIPYNEQFF
TRBJ2-7 | TRBV4-1 | NA | NA | TGCGCCAGCAGCCAGGGGACAACATACGAGCAGTACTTC | CASSQGTTYEQYF
TRBJ2-7 | TRBV5-6 | TRBD1 | NA | TGTGCCAGCAGCCTGCCGGGACAGGCAAGACCCGATGGCTCCTACGAGCAGTACTTC | CASSLPGQARPDGSYEQYF
TRBJ1-5 | TRBV5-1 | NA | NA | TGCGCCAGCAGCTTGGTTATGCAGCCCCAGCATTTT | CASSLVMQPQHF
TRBJ2-1 | TRBV5-1 | NA | NA | TGCGCCAGCAGCTTGACCAGGGTGTCCTCCTACAATGAGCAGTTCTTC | CASSLTRVSSYNEQFF
TRBJ2-1 | TRBV20-1 | NA | NA | TGCAGTGCTGCCCTCGGTGAGCAGTTCTTC | CSAALGEQFF
TRBJ1-4 | TRBV19 | NA | once | TGTGCCAGTATGCACGGGGAAAAACTGTTTTTT | CASMHGEKLFF
TRBJ1-1 | TRBV7-9 | NA | NA | TGTGCCAGCAGCGAGGACAGCGACACTGAAGCTTTCTTT | CASSEDSDTEAFF
TRBJ1-5 | TRBV21-1 | NA | few | TGTGCCAGCAGCATTCGGACAGGGGGCATTAGCAATCAGCCCCAGCATTTT | CASSIRTGGISNQPQHF
TRBJ2-5 | TRBV10-1 | TRBD1 | medium-sized | TGCGCCAGCAGTGAGGGACAGGGGTCCCTTAGGGAGACCCAGTACTTC | CASSEGQGSLRETQYF
TRBJ2-3 | TRBV10-1 | TRBD1 | NA | TGCGCCAGCAGTGAGTTAGGGGGCACGGATACGCAGTATTTT | CASSELGGTDTQYF
TRBJ1-5 | TRBV18 | NA | NA | TGTGCCAGCTCACCGTCAGGGGGCAATCAGCCCCAGCATTTT | CASSPSGGNQPQHF
TRBJ2-5 | TRBV7-7 | NA | NA | TGTGCCAGCAGCTTCGCTGGCTCTCCCCAAGAGACCCAGTACTTC | CASSFAGSPQETQYF
TRBJ2-7 | TRBV11-2 | NA | NA | TGTGCCAGCAGCCCGAACAGGGTTGGAGCCTACGAGCAGTACTTC | CASSPNRVGAYEQYF
TRBJ2-7 | TRBV4-2 | TRBD1 | NA | TGTGCCAGCAGCCAAGATGGGATCCGGCAGGGGGCGAGGTCCTACGAGCAGTACTTC | CASSQDGIRQGARSYEQYF
TRBJ2-7 | TRBV11-3 | TRBD2 | NA | TGTGCCAGCAGCCCGCGGACTAGCGGGAGGCCCTACGAGCAGTACTTC | CASSPRTSGRPYEQYF
TRBJ2-1 | TRBV2 | TRBD2 | NA | TGTGCCAGCAGTGAAGGGAGACTAGCGGTCCTCTACAATGAGCAGTTCTTC | CASSEGRLAVLYNEQFF
TRBJ2-7 | TRBV12-2 | NA | NA | TGTGCAAGTCGCTTAGGAAGGACAGTGAGGGGCGAGCAGTACTTC | CASRLGRTVRGEQYF
TRBJ2-3 | TRBV6-1 | TRBD1 | NA | TGTGCCATCAACCAGGGACAGGGGGCAGATACGCAGTATTTT | CAINQGQGADTQYF
TRBJ1-2 | TRBV2 | TRBD1 | once | TGTGCCAGCAGGGACAGGGGAGGCAACTATGGCTACACCTTC | CASRDRGGNYGYTF
TRBJ1-1 | TRBV19 | NA | NA | TGTGCCAGTAGGGGAGCTCGTAAGAACACTGAAGCTTTCTTT | CASRGARKNTEAFF
TRBJ1-2 | TRBV11-2 | TRBD1 | NA | TGTGCCAGCAGTCCGGGACAGGGGGTCTATGGCTACACCTTC | CASSPGQGVYGYTF
TRBJ1-2 | TRBV4-1 | NA | NA | TGCGCCAGCAGCCAAGCTCCGGTAAACTATGGCTACACCTTC | CASSQAPVNYGYTF
TRBJ2-2 | TRBV30 | NA | NA | TGTGCCTGGAGTGTACACGGGATTGGCGGGGAGCTGTTTTTT | CAWSVHGIGGELFF
TRBJ2-3 | TRBV6-1 | TRBD2 | NA | TGTGCCAGCAGTGAACTTACTAGCGGGTTCAGCACAGATACGCAGTATTTT | CASSELTSGFSTDTQYF
TRBJ2-5 | TRBV25-1 | NA | NA | TGTGCCAGCAGTCCCGGGGAACAAGAGACCCAGTACTTC | CASSPGEQETQYF
TRBJ2-1 | TRBV30 | NA | NA | TGTGCCTGGAGCGCCGGACTACTGGAGCAGTTCTTC | CAWSAGLLEQFF
TRBJ2-1 | TRBV27 | TRBD2 | NA | TGTGCCAGCAGTTTCGGGGGAGGGAATGAGCAGTTCTTC | CASSFGGGNEQFF
TRBJ2-3 | TRBV5-1 | NA | NA | TGCGCCAGCAGCCTGAATAGCCCCCACGGGTATTTT | CASSLNSPHGYF
TRBJ1-5 | TRBV4-1 | TRBD1 | NA | TGCGCCAGCAGCCCTCCGGGACAGGGGGTCAATCAGCCCCAGCATTTT | CASSPPGQGVNQPQHF
TRBJ2-7 | TRBV5-5 | NA | NA | TGTGCCAGCAGCTTGGCCAGCGGAACATCCTACGAGCAGTACTTC | CASSLASGTSYEQYF
TRBJ2-1 | TRBV15 | NA | NA | TGTGCCACCAGCAGAGAGGATCGGGATAATCAGTTCTTC | CATSREDRDNQFF
TRBJ2-7 | TRBV6-1 | TRBD2 | NA | TGTGCCAGCAGTGAGGAGGCTAGCGGGAGCCACGAGCAGTACTTC | CASSEEASGSHEQYF
TRBJ2-7 | TRBV11-2 | NA | NA | TGTGCCAGCAGCTTAGTGATACAGATAAACTCCTACGAGCAGTACTTC | CASSLVIQINSYEQYF
TRBJ2-7 | TRBV4-1 | TRBD2 | few | TGCGCCAGCAGAGAGTCGCCGGGGACTAGCTACGAGCAGTACTTC | CASRESPGTSYEQYF
TRBJ1-2 | TRBV2 | TRBD1 | NA | TGTGCCAGTCGACCTCCGACAGGGTCCAACTATGGCTACACCTTC | CASRPPTGSNYGYTF
TRBJ1-4 | TRBV2 | NA | NA | TGTGCCAGCACCCAACGGGTCGCCCGGGAAAAACTGTTTTTT | CASTQRVAREKLFF
TRBJ2-7 | TRBV9 | NA | NA | TGTGCCAGCAGCGGAGTCGGGAACCACGAGCAGTACTTC | CASSGVGNHEQYF
TRBJ2-7 | TRBV11-3 | TRBD1 | NA | TGTGCCAGCAGCCAGACCCCGGGGACAGGGTTCCACGAGCAGTACTTC | CASSQTPGTGFHEQYF
TRBJ2-7 | TRBV4-1 | TRBD2 | few | TGCGCCAGCAGCCAAGGAGCTTCTAGCGGTTACGAGCAGTACTTC | CASSQGASSGYEQYF
TRBJ2-7 | TRBV4-3 | TRBD2 | NA | TGCGCCAGCAGCCAAGATGGAACTAGCGGGAGTGGTGAGCAGTACTTC | CASSQDGTSGSGEQYF
TRBJ2-7 | TRBV27 | NA | medium-sized | TGTGCCAGCAGTTTATCGCAGGGTACTCGCGAGCAGTACTTC | CASSLSQGTREQYF
TRBJ2-7 | TRBV18 | TRBD2 | few | TGTGCCAGCTCACCGGTTAGCGGGAGCCCGTACGAGCAGTACTTC | CASSPVSGSPYEQYF
TRBJ2-5 | TRBV4-2 | TRBD1 | NA | TGTGCCAGCAGCTCGATGGACAGGGAGATCCAAGAGACCCAGTACTTC | CASSSMDREIQETQYF
TRBJ1-5 | TRBV5-6 | NA | NA | TGTGCCAGCAGCTTGGGGCCAGGTCAGCCCCAGCATTTT | CASSLGPGQPQHF
TRBJ1-5 | TRBV4-3 | NA | NA | TGCGCCAGCAGCCAAGATAATAGCCTCGCCCAGCCCCAGCATTTT | CASSQDNSLAQPQHF
TRBJ1-1 | TRBV6-1 | NA | NA | TGTGCCAGCTTGGGGGGAGTCAAGCCGAACACTGAAGCTTTCTTT | CASLGGVKPNTEAFF
TRBJ2-1 | TRBV7-3 | TRBD2 | NA | TGTGCCAGCAGCTTAGTAGCGGGAGGGCCCAATGAGCAGTTCTTC | CASSLVAGGPNEQFF
TRBJ2-1 | TRBV19 | TRBD2 | NA | TGTGCCAGTAGTACCCGGACTAGCGGGAGGGCCTCTGGGCAGTTCTTC | CASSTRTSGRASGQFF
TRBJ1-5 | TRBV4-1 | TRBD1 | NA | TGCGCCAGCAGCCAATATACAGGGGGGCACCAGCCCCAGCATTTT | CASSQYTGGHQPQHF
TRBJ2-1 | TRBV5-1 | NA | NA | TGCGCCAGCAGCTTGTCGTTCCCGGGACTTCCCTACAATGAGCAGTTCTTC | CASSLSFPGLPYNEQFF
TRBJ1-2 | TRBV5-1 | NA | NA | TGCGCCAGCAGCTTGGCTTGGGAGACGAACTATGGCTACACCTTC | CASSLAWETNYGYTF
TRBJ2-7 | TRBV6-5 | TRBD2 | NA | TGTGCCAGCAGTTACGGGGCGGGAGCCTCCTACGAGCAGTACTTC | CASSYGAGASYEQYF